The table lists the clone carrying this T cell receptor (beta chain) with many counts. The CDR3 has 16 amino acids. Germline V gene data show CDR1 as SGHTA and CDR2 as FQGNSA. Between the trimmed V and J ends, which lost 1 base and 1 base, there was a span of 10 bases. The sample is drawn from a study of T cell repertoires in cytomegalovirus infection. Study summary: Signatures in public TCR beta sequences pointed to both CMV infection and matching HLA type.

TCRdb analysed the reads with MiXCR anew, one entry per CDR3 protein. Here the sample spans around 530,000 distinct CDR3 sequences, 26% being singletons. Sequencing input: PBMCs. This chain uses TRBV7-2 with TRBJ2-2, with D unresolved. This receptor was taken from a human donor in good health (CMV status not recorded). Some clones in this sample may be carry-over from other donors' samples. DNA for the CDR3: TGTGCCAGCAGCTTAGACCCAGTGGGGAACACCGGGGAGCTGTTTTTT. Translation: CASSLDPVGNTGELFF.